Sequencing of this TCR beta chain was carried out in a study of shared clonotypes between healthy human individuals. Method: immunoSEQ multiplex PCR; TCRdb's copy keeps in-frame clones and lacks some. This table holds about 2.4 million clones, 85% to 95% found once. V was cut by 2 bases and J by 0 bases, with 8 bases left in between. The germline V gene encodes CDR1 SGHTA and CDR2 FQGTGA. This CDR3 has 15 residues. The rearrangement links TRBV7-3 to TRBJ2-1; D remains unclear. Sequencing was carried out using naive CD4+ T cells sorted from blood. The subset here: CD45RA+ positively selected. The sequence was obtained from a man between 18 and 35 years old in good health. CDR3 DNA: TGTGCCAGCAGCTTACTCCCTAGCTCCTACAATGAGCAGTTCTTC. Protein sequence: CASSLLPSSYNEQFF.